Following are 11 T cell receptor beta chains from one sample sequenced in a study of blood T cell repertoires in COVID-19. Only in-frame clones appear in the TCRdb table, and some are missing; sequencing was by immunoSEQ multiplex PCR. In the table there are 30,000 to 40,000 clones, almost 90% of which are singletons. Sequencing was done on a sample of peripheral blood. The receptors were gathered from a human donor in a cohort sampled during active COVID-19.

The chain combines TRBV7-3 with TRBJ2-1; 9 bases agree with TRBD2. V shed 2 bases, J shed 9 bases, and the junction held 11 bases outside the gene matches. Germline lookup yields CDR1 SGHTA and CDR2 FQGTGA. CDR3 length: 16 amino acids. In nucleotides, the CDR3 is TGTGCCAGCAGCTTAGAAGCGGGACTAGCCCAAGTTGAGCAGTTCTTC. It translates to CASSLEAGLAQVEQFF.

A few counts support this clone. The chain couples TRBV9 to TRBJ1-2; 8 positions agree with TRBD1. The CDR3 consists of 11 residues. The V segment lost 8 bases and the J segment 8 bases; nucleotides outside the gene matches: 5. Germline CDR1 and CDR2: SGDLS and YYNGEE. CDR3 sequence (DNA): TGTGCCAGGGGGACAGGAAAGGGCTACACCTTC. Its protein is CARGTGKGYTF.

V gene TRBV27 combines with J gene TRBJ2-5; no clear D. Trimming shortened V by 4 bases and J by 12 bases, and 18 bases separated the two germline ends. The CDR3 is 13 amino acids. The germline V gene has CDR1 MNHEY and CDR2 SMNVEV (reference sequence). This chain's CDR3 is CASSSLYNGHEYF. CDR3 sequence (DNA): TGTGCCAGCAGTTCCCTTTATAACGGTCACGAGTACTTC.

The V and J genes are TRBV13 and TRBJ2-7, with TRBD2 matching 11 bases. Germline V lookup: CDR1 PRHDT, CDR2 FYEKMQ (reference sequence). The CDR3 spans 15 residues. V gave up 5 bases and J gave up 3 bases; unmatched junction bases: 6. The CDR3 DNA sequence: TGTGCCAGCAGCCGCACGACTAGCGGGGACTACGAGCAGTACTTC. Protein product: CASSRTTSGDYEQYF.

V usage is TRBV7-6 and J usage is TRBJ2-6; a possible D gene is TRBD2 (5 bases). The V gene lost 2 bases and the J gene lost 0 bases, with 5 bases spanning the gap. The CDR3 runs 15 residues. From germline, CDR1 is SGHVS and CDR2 FNYEAQ. DNA for the CDR3: TGTGCCAGCAGCTTACGGGGCTCTGGGGCCAACGTCCTGACTTTC. This encodes CASSLRGSGANVLTF.

J is TRBJ2-1 and V is TRBV6-6; TRBD1 aligns across 8 bases. Trimming took 0 bases from V and 6 from J; bases not matched to a gene: 4. The CDR3 length is 15 residues. The germline V gene encodes CDR1 MNHNY and CDR2 SVGAGI (reference sequence). The CDR3 region has the DNA TGTGCCAGCAGTTACTCCCGAACAGGGGGCAATGAGCAGTTCTTC. This translates into CASSYSRTGGNEQFF.

The chain recombines TRBV4-2 with TRBJ2-1, with 12 bases matching TRBD2. The V gene end was trimmed by 5 bases and the J gene end by 4 bases; junction bases not matched to a gene: 6. The length of the CDR3 is 16 residues. Germline V gene data show CDR1 as LGHNA and CDR2 as YNFKEQ. CDR3 protein: CASSNRLAGDYNEQFF. As DNA, the CDR3 is TGTGCCAGCAGCAACCGACTAGCGGGAGATTACAATGAGCAGTTCTTC.

The rearrangement joins TRBV18 to TRBJ1-6; D remains unclear. Trimming removed 3 bases from V and 13 bases from J, with 16 bases in between. CDR1 KGHSH and CDR2 LQKENI come from the germline V gene. The CDR3 has 14 amino acids. CDR3 in amino acids: CASSPSEPVAPLHF. For the CDR3, the DNA is TGTGCCAGCTCACCCTCAGAGCCGGTAGCGCCCCTCCACTTT. Using reference TRBV18 and TRBJ1-6 for the parts outside the CDR3, the full variable domain is NAGVMQNPRHLVRRRGQEARLRCSPMKGHSHVYWYRQLPEEGLKFMVYLQKENIIDESGMPKERFSAEFPKEGPSILRIQQVVRGDSAAYFCASSPSEPVAPLHFGNGTRLTVT.

Only a few counts were recorded for this clone. Other DNA sequences in this sample translate to the same CDR3. CDR3 sequence reads: CASSYSGDIGEQFF. The CDR3 coding sequence is TGTGCCAGCAGTTACTCTGGGGACATTGGTGAGCAGTTCTTC. This chain uses TRBV6-6 with TRBJ2-1, with D maybe TRBD1 (6 bases). Per the germline V gene, CDR1 is MNHNY and CDR2 is SVGAGI (reference sequence). V lost 0 bases and J 9 bases, leaving 12 bases between the germline ends. The CDR3 is made up of 14 amino acids.

V and J are TRBV6-5 and TRBJ2-7, with D maybe TRBD2 (7 bases). The CDR3 is made up of 15 amino acids. Trimming stripped 9 bases from V and 1 base from J, with 19 bases between. CDR1 is MNHEY, CDR2 SVGAGI, per germline. The chain's CDR3 is CASMNGGGGSYEQYF. In DNA, the CDR3 is TGTGCCAGTATGAATGGGGGAGGGGGATCCTACGAGCAGTACTTC.

The chain has TRBV9 and TRBJ2-1, with 9 bases matching TRBD2. The J segment lost 7 bases and the V segment lost 4 bases, leaving 15 bases of the junction unmatched. CDR3 size: 17 residues. Germline assignment: CDR1 SGDLS and CDR2 YYNGEE. Here the CDR3 reads CASSPPLGGRARNEQFF. DNA for the CDR3: TGTGCCAGCAGCCCCCCTCTAGGCGGGAGGGCCAGGAATGAGCAGTTCTTC.